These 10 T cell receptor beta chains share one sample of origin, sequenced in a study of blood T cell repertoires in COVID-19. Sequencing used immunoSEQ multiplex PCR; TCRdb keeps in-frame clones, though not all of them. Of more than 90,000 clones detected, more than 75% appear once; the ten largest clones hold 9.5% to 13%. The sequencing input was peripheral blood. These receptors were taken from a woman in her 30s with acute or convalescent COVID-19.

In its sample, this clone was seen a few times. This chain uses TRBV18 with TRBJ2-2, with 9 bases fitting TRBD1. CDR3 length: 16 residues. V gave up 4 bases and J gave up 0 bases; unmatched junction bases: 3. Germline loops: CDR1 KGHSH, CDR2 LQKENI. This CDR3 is CASSLTGGANTGELFF. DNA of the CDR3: TGTGCCAGCTCACTCACAGGGGGCGCGAACACCGGGGAGCTGTTTTTT.

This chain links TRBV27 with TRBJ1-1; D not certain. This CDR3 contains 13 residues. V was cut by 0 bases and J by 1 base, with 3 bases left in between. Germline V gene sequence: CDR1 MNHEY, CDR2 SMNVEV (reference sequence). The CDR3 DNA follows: TGTGCCAGCAGTTTATCGAGGAACACTGAAGCTTTCTTT. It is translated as CASSLSRNTEAFF.

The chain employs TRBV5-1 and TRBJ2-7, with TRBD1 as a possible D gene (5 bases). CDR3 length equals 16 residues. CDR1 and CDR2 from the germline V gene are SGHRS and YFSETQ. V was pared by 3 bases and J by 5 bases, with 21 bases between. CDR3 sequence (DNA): TGCGCCAGCAGCTCCCCAGGAAGTTCAGGGCTCCACGAGCAGTACTTC. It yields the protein CASSSPGSSGLHEQYF.

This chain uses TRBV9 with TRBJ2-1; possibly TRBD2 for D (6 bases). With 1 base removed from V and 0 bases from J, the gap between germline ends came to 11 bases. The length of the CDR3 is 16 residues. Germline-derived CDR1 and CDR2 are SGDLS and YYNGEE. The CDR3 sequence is CASSVRLGGSYNEQFF. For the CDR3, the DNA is TGTGCCAGCAGCGTAAGGCTGGGGGGCTCCTACAATGAGCAGTTCTTC. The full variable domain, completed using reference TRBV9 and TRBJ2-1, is DSGVTQTPKHLITATGQRVTLRCSPRSGDLSVYWYQQSLDQGLQFLIQYYNGEERAKGNILERFSAQQFPDLHSELNLSSLELGDSALYFCASSVRLGGSYNEQFFGPGTRLTVL.

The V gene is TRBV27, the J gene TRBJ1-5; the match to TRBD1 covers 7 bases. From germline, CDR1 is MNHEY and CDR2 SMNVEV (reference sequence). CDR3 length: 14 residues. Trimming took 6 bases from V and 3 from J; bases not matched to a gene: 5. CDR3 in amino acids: CASSPDRNNQPQHF. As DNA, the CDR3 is TGTGCCAGCAGCCCGGACAGGAACAATCAGCCCCAGCATTTT.

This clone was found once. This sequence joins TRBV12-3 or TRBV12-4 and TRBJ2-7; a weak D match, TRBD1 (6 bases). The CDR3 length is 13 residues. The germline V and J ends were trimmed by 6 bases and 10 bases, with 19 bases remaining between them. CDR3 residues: CASSGQQGLEQYF. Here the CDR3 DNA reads TGTGCCAGCAGCGGACAGCAAGGTCTGGAACAGTACTTC.

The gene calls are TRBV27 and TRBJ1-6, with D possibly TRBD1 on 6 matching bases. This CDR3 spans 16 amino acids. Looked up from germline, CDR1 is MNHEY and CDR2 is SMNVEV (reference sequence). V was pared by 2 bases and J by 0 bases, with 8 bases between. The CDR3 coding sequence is TGTGCCAGCAGTTTAGACAGGAGCTCCTATAATTCACCCCTCCACTTT. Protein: CASSLDRSSYNSPLHF.

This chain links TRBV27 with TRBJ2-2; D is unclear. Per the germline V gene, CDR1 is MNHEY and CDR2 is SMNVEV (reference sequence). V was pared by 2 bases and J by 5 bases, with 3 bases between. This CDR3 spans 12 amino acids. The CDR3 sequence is CASSLLTGELFF. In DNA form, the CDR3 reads TGTGCCAGCAGTTTACTTACCGGGGAGCTGTTTTTT.

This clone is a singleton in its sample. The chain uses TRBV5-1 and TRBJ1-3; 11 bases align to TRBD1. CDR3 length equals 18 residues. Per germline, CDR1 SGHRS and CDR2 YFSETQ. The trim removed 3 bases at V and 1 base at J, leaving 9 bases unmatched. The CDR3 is CASSSGGTGGRSGNTIYF. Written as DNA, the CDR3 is TGCGCCAGCAGCTCCGGAGGGACAGGGGGTAGGTCTGGAAACACCATATATTTT.

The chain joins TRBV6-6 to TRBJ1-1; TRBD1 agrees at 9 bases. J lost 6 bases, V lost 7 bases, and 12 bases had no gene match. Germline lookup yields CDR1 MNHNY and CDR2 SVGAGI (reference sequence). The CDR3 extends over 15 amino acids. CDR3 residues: CASTSSTGGFAEAFF. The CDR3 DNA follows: TGTGCCAGCACCTCTTCGACAGGGGGTTTTGCTGAAGCTTTCTTT.